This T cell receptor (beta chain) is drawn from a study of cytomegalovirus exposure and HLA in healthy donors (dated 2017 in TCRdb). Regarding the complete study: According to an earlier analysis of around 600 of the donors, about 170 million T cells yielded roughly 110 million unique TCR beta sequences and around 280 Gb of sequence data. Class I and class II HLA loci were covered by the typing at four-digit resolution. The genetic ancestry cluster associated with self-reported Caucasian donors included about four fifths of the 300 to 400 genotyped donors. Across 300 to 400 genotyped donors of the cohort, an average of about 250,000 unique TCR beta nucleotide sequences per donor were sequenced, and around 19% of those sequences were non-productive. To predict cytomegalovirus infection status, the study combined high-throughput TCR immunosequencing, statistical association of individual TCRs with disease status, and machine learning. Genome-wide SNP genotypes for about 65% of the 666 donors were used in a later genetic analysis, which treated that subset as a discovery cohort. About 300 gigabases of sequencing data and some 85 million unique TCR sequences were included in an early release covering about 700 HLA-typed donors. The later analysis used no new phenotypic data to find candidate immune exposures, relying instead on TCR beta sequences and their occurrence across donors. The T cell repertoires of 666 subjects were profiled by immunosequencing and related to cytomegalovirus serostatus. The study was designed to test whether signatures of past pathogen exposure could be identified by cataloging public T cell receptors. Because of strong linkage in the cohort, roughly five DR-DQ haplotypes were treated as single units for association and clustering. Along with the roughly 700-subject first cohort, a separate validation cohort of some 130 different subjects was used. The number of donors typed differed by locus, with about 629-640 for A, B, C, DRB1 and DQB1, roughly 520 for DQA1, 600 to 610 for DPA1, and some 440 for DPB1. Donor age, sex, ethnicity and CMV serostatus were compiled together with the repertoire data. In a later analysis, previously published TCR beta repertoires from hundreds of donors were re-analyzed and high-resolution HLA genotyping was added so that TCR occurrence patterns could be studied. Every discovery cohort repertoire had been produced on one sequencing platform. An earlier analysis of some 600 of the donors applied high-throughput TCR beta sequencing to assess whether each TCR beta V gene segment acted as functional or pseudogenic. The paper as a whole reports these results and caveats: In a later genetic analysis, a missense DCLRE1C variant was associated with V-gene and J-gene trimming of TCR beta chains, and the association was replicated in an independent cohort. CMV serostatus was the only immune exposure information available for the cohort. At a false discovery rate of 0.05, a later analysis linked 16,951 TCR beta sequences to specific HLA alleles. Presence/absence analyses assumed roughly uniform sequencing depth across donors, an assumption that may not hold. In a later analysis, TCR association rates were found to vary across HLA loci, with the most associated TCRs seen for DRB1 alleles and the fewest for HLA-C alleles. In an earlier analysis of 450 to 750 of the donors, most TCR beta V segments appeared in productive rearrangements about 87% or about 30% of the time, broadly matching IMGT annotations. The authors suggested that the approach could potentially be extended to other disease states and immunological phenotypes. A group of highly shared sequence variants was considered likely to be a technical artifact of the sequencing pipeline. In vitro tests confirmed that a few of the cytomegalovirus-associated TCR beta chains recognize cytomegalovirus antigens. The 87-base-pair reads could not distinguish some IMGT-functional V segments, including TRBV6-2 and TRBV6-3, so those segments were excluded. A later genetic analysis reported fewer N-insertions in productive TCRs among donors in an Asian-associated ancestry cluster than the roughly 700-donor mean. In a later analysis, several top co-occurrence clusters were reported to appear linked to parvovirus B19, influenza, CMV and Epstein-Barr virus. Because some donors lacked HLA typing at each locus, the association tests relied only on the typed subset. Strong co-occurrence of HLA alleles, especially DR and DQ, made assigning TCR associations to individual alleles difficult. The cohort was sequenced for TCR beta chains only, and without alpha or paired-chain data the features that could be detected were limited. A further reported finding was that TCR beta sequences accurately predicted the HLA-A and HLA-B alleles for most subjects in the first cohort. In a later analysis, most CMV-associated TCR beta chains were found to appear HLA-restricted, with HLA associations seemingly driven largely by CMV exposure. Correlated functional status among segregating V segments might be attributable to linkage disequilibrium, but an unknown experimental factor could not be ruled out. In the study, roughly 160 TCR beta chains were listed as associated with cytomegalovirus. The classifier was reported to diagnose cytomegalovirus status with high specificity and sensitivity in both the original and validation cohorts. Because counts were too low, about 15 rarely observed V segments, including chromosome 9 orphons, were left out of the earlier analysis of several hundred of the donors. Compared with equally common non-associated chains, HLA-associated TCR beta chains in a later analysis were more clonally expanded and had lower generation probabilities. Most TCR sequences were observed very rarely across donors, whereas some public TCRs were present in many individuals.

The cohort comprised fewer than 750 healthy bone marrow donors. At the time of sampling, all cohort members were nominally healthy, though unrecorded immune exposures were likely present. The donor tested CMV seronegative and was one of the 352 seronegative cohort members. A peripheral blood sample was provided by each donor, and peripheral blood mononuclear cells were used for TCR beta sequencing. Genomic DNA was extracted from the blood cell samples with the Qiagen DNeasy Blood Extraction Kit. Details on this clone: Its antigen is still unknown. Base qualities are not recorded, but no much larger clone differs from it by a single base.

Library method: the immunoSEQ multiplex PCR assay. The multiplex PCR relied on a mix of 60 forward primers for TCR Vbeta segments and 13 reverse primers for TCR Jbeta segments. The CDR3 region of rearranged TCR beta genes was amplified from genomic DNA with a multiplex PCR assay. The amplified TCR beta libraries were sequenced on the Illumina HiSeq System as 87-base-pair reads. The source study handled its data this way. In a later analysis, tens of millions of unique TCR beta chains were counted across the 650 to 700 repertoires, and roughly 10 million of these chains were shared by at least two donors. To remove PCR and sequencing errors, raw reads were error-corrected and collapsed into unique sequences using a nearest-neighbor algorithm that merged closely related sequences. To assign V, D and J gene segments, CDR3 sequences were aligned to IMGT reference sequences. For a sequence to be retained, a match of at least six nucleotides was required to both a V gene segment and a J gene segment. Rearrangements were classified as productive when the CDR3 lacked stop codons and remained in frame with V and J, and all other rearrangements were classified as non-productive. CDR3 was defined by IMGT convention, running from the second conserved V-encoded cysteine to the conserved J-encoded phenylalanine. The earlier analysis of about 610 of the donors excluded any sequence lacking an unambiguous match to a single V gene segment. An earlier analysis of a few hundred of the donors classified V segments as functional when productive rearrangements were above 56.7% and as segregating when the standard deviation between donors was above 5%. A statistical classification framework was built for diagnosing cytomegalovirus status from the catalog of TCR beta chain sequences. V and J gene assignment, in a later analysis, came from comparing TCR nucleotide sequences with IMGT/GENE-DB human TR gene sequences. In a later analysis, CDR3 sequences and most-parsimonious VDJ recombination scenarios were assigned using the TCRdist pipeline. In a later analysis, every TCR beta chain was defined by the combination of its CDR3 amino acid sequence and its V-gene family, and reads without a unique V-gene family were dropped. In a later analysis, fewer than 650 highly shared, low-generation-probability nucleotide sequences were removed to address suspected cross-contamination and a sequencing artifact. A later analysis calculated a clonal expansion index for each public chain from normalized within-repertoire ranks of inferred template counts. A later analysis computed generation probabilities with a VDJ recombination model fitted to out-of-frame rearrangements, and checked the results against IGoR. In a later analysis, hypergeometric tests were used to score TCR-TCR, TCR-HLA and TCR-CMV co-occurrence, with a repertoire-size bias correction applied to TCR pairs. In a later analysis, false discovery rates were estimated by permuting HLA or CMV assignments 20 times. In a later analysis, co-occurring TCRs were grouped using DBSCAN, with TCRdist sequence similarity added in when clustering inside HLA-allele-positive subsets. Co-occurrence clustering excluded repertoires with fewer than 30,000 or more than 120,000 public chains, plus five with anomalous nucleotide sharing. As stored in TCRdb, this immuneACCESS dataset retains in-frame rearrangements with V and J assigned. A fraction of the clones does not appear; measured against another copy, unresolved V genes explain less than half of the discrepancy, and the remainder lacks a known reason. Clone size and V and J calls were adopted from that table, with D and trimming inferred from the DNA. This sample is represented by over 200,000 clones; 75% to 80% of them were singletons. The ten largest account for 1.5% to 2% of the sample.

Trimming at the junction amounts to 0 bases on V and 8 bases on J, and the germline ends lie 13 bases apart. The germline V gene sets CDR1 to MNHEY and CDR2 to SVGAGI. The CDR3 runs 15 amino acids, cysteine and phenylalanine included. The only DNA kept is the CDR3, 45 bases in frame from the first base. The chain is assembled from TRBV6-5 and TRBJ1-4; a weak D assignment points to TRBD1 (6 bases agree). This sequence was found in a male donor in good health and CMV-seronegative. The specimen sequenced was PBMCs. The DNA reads TGTGCCAGCAGTTACTCCTGGGGGCAAGTAGAAAAACTGTTTTTT. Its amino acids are CASSYSWGQVEKLFF.